One sample yielded the 21 T cell receptor beta chains listed below, sequenced in a study of TIL therapy for anti-PD-1-resistant metastatic lung cancer. Time point defined: pre-treatment sample, taken before nivolumab and TIL therapy. Sequencing used immunoSEQ v3. Repertoires were generated with immunoSEQ multiplex PCR, while TCRdb's copy carries only in-frame clones and drops some. The repertoire holds roughly 23,000 clones, with around 71% as singletons. Sequencing was performed on blood, taken at baseline. These receptors originate from a person aged 25 to 85 with non-small cell lung cancer.

The V gene is TRBV25-1, the J gene TRBJ2-7, with 8 nucleotides matching TRBD2. In germline, CDR1 is MGHDK, CDR2 SYGVNS. The CDR3 runs to 15 residues. The J segment lost 3 bases and the V segment lost 3 bases, leaving 7 bases of the junction unmatched. CDR3 region: CASSDSGRARYEQYF. The CDR3 nucleotides read TGTGCCAGCAGTGATTCCGGGAGGGCCCGCTACGAGCAGTACTTC.

The rearrangement links TRBV5-1 to TRBJ2-3; D is unresolved. Trimming cost V 1 base and J 4 bases, with 7 bases left between them. Germline CDR1 is SGHRS and CDR2 is YFSETQ. This CDR3 spans 13 amino acids. DNA for the CDR3: TGCGCCAGCAGCTTGTTCGGAGCAGATACGCAGTATTTT. The encoded protein is CASSLFGADTQYF.

V gene TRBV19 combines with J gene TRBJ1-1; 10 bases match TRBD1. Germline assignment: CDR1 LNHDA and CDR2 SQIVND (reference sequence). The CDR3 has 13 amino acids. The junction had 11 bases not matched to a gene; V was cut back by 5 bases and J by 14 bases. This chain's CDR3 is CASSARDRGRWFF. The CDR3 DNA follows: TGTGCCAGTAGTGCTCGAGACAGGGGGCGATGGTTCTTT.

The chain combines TRBV5-1 with TRBJ2-5; possibly TRBD1 for D (6 bases). Germline CDR1 is SGHRS and CDR2 is YFSETQ. V was trimmed by 5 bases and J by 2 bases, leaving 19 bases between them. The CDR3 length is 16 residues. The CDR3 region has the DNA TGCGCCAGCAGTTTGCTTAGGGCAGGGGCGCAAGAGACCCAGTACTTC. This codes for CASSLLRAGAQETQYF.

This clone was seen a handful of times. This chain links TRBV4-3 with TRBJ1-2; a weak D match, TRBD1 (6 bases). The germline CDR1 and CDR2 sequences are LGHNA and YSLEER. V was clipped by 3 bases and J by 4 bases, with 6 bases between them. CDR3 length: 12 amino acids. CDR3 loop: CASSQDSYGYTF. As DNA, the CDR3 is TGCGCCAGCAGCCAGGACAGCTATGGCTACACCTTC.

The chain links TRBV5-6 to TRBJ2-2; 10 nucleotides match TRBD1. CDR1 and CDR2 (germline): SGHDT, YYEEEE. CDR3 length: 14 amino acids. After removal of 5 bases from V and 7 bases from J, the junction contained 5 bases not matched to a gene. CDR3 residues: CASSWDRGIGELFF. The CDR3 nucleotides are TGTGCCAGCAGTTGGGACAGGGGAATCGGGGAGCTGTTTTTT.

V is TRBV4-1 and J is TRBJ1-4; a weak D match, TRBD1 (6 bases). The CDR3 sequence is 17 residues long. With 0 bases removed from V and 5 bases from J, the gap between germline ends came to 16 bases. Germline V gives CDR1 MGHRA, CDR2 YSYEKL. CDR3 nucleotide sequence: TGCGCCAGCAGCCAAGATTCGGGACATCTATCAAATGAAAAACTGTTTTTT. It yields the protein CASSQDSGHLSNEKLFF.

The chain couples TRBV7-6 to TRBJ1-1, with D perhaps TRBD1 (5 bases). The CDR3 contains 13 residues. In germline, CDR1 is SGHVS, CDR2 FNYEAQ. Trimming shortened V by 7 bases and J by 0 bases, and 9 bases separated the two germline ends. The CDR3 here is CASTKGVNTEAFF. CDR3 DNA sequence: TGTGCCAGCACAAAAGGGGTGAACACTGAAGCTTTCTTT.

The CDR3 DNA follows: TGTGCCAGCAGCTCCCGGGGTATCGGGACTGAAGCTTTCTTT. This sequence encodes CASSSRGIGTEAFF. This sequence joins TRBV5-4 and TRBJ1-1; no definite D call. Trimming pared 3 bases from V and 5 bases from J, leaving 14 bases between. The CDR3 loop spans 14 amino acids. Germline lookup yields CDR1 SGHNT and CDR2 YYREEE (reference sequence).

V usage is TRBV11-1 and J usage is TRBJ2-1, with 8 bases matching TRBD2. The CDR3 sequence is 12 residues long. Trimming cost V 5 bases and J 9 bases; bases outside gene matches: 3. CDR1 and CDR2 from the germline V gene are SGHAT and FQDESV (reference sequence). The CDR3 spells CASSLGRGEQFF. The DNA of the CDR3 is TGTGCCAGCAGCCTCGGGAGGGGTGAGCAGTTCTTC.

This clone is medium-sized in the sample. The rearrangement links TRBV27 to TRBJ1-5, with no clear D. The CDR3 is 12 residues long. V lost 3 bases and J 6 bases, leaving 6 bases between the germline ends. Germline values: CDR1 MNHEY, CDR2 SMNVEV (reference sequence). As DNA, the CDR3 is TGTGCCAGCAGTTTCGCAGGTCAGCCCCAGCATTTT. Amino acid sequence: CASSFAGQPQHF.

This chain uses TRBV19 with TRBJ1-2, with D hard to call. V lost 1 base and J lost 0, with 12 bases in between. The germline CDR1 and CDR2 sequences are LNHDA and SQIVND (reference sequence). There are 16 residues in the CDR3. The CDR3 spells CASSIGGGRANYGYTF. CDR3 DNA sequence: TGTGCCAGTAGTATAGGAGGTGGAAGAGCTAACTATGGCTACACCTTC.

The chain combines TRBV27 with TRBJ1-6; D possibly corresponds to TRBD1 (5 bases). The CDR3 spans 17 residues. The V end lost 2 bases, the J end lost 11 bases, and 22 bases lay between the germline ends. The germline V gene encodes CDR1 MNHEY and CDR2 SMNVEV (reference sequence). Here the CDR3 reads CASSLEFPGRVVAPLHF. CDR3 in DNA: TGTGCCAGCAGTTTAGAGTTCCCCGGCAGGGTCGTTGCACCCCTCCACTTT.

A word on this clone: Different DNA sequences within this sample yield the same CDR3. The chain employs TRBV5-4 and TRBJ2-3, with TRBD2 matching over 12 bases. The CDR3 extends over 16 amino acids. CDR1 is SGHNT, CDR2 YYREEE, per germline (reference sequence). V lost 0 bases to trimming and J lost 2 bases; unmatched junction nucleotides: 1. The CDR3 here is CASSLGLAGVTDTQYF. CDR3 sequence (DNA): TGTGCCAGCAGCTTGGGACTAGCGGGAGTCACAGATACGCAGTATTTT.

This sequence joins TRBV12-3 or TRBV12-4 and TRBJ1-1; D is possibly TRBD1 (6 bases). The CDR3 is made up of 13 amino acids. Trimming took off 6 bases at V and 4 bases at J, with 12 bases between the two ends. The CDR3 region has the DNA TGTGCCAGCAGCACACAGGGAAGCACTGAAGCTTTCTTT. Protein: CASSTQGSTEAFF.

This clone was detected once. The chain combines TRBV5-1 with TRBJ2-5; TRBD2 agrees at 8 bases. CDR3 length equals 15 residues. The V segment lost 9 bases and the J segment 1 base; nucleotides outside the gene matches: 11. CDR1 SGHRS and CDR2 YFSETQ come from the germline V gene. In nucleotides, the CDR3 is TGCGCCACTTCGGATAGCGGGGCCCTCCAAGAGACCCAGTACTTC. Translated, it gives CATSDSGALQETQYF. Together with reference TRBV5-1 and TRBJ2-5, the CDR3 gives the full variable domain: KAGVTQTPRYLIKTRGQQVTLSCSPISGHRSVSWYQQTPGQGLQFLFEYFSETQRNKGNFPGRFSGRQFSNSRSEMNVSTLELGDSALYLCATSDSGALQETQYFGPGTRLLVL.

The V gene is TRBV19, the J gene TRBJ2-5; no reliable D call. The length of the CDR3 is 13 residues. Trimming took 2 bases from V and 0 from J, leaving 4 bases between them. Per the germline V gene, CDR1 is LNHDA and CDR2 is SQIVND (reference sequence). The CDR3 coding sequence is TGTGCCAGTAGTATAAGGTACCAAGAGACCCAGTACTTC. It translates to CASSIRYQETQYF.

Worth noting for this clone: At one of its ends the junction is not consistent with the germline gene, which may arise from a read error. The V call is TRBV5-6, the J call TRBJ1-2, with 8 bases matching TRBD1. The germline V gene has CDR1 SGHDT and CDR2 YYEEEE. This CDR3 is 15 amino acids long. CDR3 sequence (DNA): TGTGCCAGCAGATTGGTGGACAGGGAGGTCTATGGCTACACCTTC. Its translation is CASRLVDREVYGYTF.

This clone was seen only a few times. CDR3 nucleotide sequence: TGCGCCAGCAGGAGACAGGGCCATAATTCACCCCTCCACTTT. Protein sequence: CASRRQGHNSPLHF. This rearrangement joins TRBV5-1 to TRBJ1-6; 7 nucleotides match TRBD1. The trim removed 5 bases at V and 5 bases at J, leaving 4 bases unmatched. Germline V lookup: CDR1 SGHRS, CDR2 YFSETQ. The CDR3 consists of 14 residues.

The chain uses TRBV6-6 and TRBJ1-4; no clear D gene. Germline lookup yields CDR1 MNHNY and CDR2 SVGAGI (reference sequence). There are 10 residues in the CDR3. DNA for the CDR3: TGTGCGGGTTGGGTGCGGAAACTGTTTTTT. It specifies CAGWVRKLFF.

This sequence joins TRBV2 and TRBJ2-5; 10 bases agree with TRBD2. In germline, CDR1 is SNHLY, CDR2 FYNNEI. V shed 6 bases, J shed 5 bases, and the junction held 6 bases outside the gene matches. There are 14 residues in the CDR3. The CDR3 region has the DNA TGTGCCAGCAGCAAAGCGGGGGGGGTGGAGACCCAGTACTTC. Its translation is CASSKAGGVETQYF.